This paragraph reports one T cell receptor (beta chain). Per the study methods: Amplification of reference gene primers provided the estimated nucleated cell counts. The protocol was immunoSEQ multiplex PCR, while the TCRdb copy is restricted to in-frame clones and leaves out a portion. V, J and clone size derive from that table, while D and trimming were established from the DNA sequence. Of about 70,000 clones listed, 60% to 85% were seen once; the top ten hold under 25%. The data stem from a study of blood T cell repertoires in COVID-19. On the study more broadly: In each case, the material was cDNA or gDNA derived from T cells, B-cell-depleted T cells, or PBMCs.

This CDR3 has 16 amino acids. CDR1 is SGHRS, CDR2 YFSETQ, per germline. The V gene end was trimmed by 1 base and the J gene end by 2 bases; junction bases not matched to a gene: 9. Material for sequencing was peripheral blood. The clonotype originates from a man between 65 and 85 years old with acute or convalescent COVID-19. The V call is TRBV5-1, the J call TRBJ2-7; 7 positions match TRBD2. Here the CDR3 DNA reads TGCGCCAGCAGCTTGACTAGCCAGGGAGGGACCTACGAGCAGTACTTC. This sequence encodes CASSLTSQGGTYEQYF.